The clone carrying this TCR beta chain was recorded at least ten times. Its specificity is not known. TCRdb processed the RT-PCR reads anew with MiXCR; each CDR3 protein has one entry. The sample holds approximately 730,000 distinct CDR3 sequences, over 11% seen once. This entry is derived from a study of response to subunit inactivated influenza vaccine. Findings and caveats of the study: That few new T cells are recruited by each seasonal influenza vaccination was the authors' suggestion.

The starting material was PBMCs from blood, obtained 14 days before vaccination. The TCR comes from a man aged 50 or older who received an inactivated influenza vaccine.

The CDR3 DNA reads as TGCAGCGGCCGGGACAGGGCCTACAATGAGCAGTTCTTC. Translation: CSGRDRAYNEQFF. V gene TRBV29-1 combines with J gene TRBJ2-1, with TRBD1 identical over 9 bases. J lost 2 bases, V lost 7 bases, and 3 bases had no gene match. The CDR3 is 13 amino acids. Looked up from germline, CDR1 is SQVTM and CDR2 is ANQGSEA.